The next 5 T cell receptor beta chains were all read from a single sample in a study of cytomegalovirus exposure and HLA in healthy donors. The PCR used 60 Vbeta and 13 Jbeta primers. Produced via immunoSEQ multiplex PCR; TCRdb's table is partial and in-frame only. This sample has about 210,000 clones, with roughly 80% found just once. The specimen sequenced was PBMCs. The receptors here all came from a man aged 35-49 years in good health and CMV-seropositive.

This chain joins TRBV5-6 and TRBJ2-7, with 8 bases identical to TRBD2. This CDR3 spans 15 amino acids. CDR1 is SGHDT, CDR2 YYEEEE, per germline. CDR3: CAGSLGRGGYYEQYF. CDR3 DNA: TGTGCTGGCAGCCTAGGTCGCGGGGGGTACTACGAGCAGTACTTC.

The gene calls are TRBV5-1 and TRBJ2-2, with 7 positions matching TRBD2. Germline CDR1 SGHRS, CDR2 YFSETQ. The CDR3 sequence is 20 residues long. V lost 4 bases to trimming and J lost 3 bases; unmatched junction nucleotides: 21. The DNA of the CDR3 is TGCGCCAGCAGCCGGATGTCCGGGACTACTACTTCGAAGGACACCGGGGAGCTGTTTTTT. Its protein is CASSRMSGTTTSKDTGELFF.

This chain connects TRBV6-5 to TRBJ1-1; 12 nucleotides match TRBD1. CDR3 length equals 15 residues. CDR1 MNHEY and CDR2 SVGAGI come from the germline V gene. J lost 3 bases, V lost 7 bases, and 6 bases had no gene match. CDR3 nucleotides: TGTGCCAGCACCGGGACAGGGGGCGGGGACACTGAAGCTTTCTTT. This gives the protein CASTGTGGGDTEAFF.

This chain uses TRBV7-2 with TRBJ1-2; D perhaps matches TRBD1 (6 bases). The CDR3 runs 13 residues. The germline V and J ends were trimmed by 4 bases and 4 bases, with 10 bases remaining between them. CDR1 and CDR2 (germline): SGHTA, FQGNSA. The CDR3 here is CASSWTVSYGYTF. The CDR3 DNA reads TGTGCCAGCAGCTGGACAGTAAGCTATGGCTACACCTTC.

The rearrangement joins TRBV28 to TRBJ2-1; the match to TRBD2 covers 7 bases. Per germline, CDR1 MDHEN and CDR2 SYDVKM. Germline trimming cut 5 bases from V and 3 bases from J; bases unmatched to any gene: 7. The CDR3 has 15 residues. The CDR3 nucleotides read TGTGCCAGCAGTCCACCGGGACTATACTACAATGAGCAGTTCTTC. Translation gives CASSPPGLYYNEQFF. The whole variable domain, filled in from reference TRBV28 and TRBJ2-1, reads DVKVTQSSRYLVKRTGEKVFLECVQDMDHENMFWYRQDPGLGLRLIYFSYDVKMKEKGDIPEGYSVSREKKERFSLILESASTNQTSMYLCASSPPGLYYNEQFFGPGTRLTVL.